This is a list of T cell receptor beta chains from one sample in a study of shared clonotypes between healthy human individuals. Sequencing was performed with immunoSEQ multiplex PCR; in TCRdb, only in-frame clones are kept and a portion is missing. The sample has more than 2,000,000 clones, roughly nine tenths seen once. The sample was naive CD4+ T cells sorted from blood. These receptors were taken from a man aged 18 to 30 in good health. The CDR3 runs from the conserved cysteine through the conserved F or W.

cdr3_aa j_call v_call
CASSLDGGGTGELFF TRBJ2-2 TRBV5-4
CASSDVGNSPLHF TRBJ1-6 TRBV6-4
CAISSGTVTHNYGYTF TRBJ1-2 TRBV10-3
CASMLGNTEAFF TRBJ1-1 TRBV25-1
CASSQEGGSSYNEQFF TRBJ2-1 TRBV4-2
CASSSALTGSHNSPLHF TRBJ1-6 TRBV5-6
CASSLSGRGTDTQYF TRBJ2-3 TRBV27
CASHGQGAVTGELFF TRBJ2-2 TRBV27
CSARPDAEAFF TRBJ1-1 TRBV20-1
CASSLDRFNQPQHF TRBJ1-5 TRBV19
CASSPRQLLGGNQPQHF TRBJ1-5 TRBV4-1
CASSSPDLGYGYTF TRBJ1-2 TRBV6-6
CASSQVSGGNGYTF TRBJ1-2 TRBV4-2
CASSQGQGRETQYF TRBJ2-5 TRBV4-1
CASSLAGQVAEAFF TRBJ1-1 TRBV11-2
CASSMSGTLGNTIYF TRBJ1-3 TRBV19
CASSSSGSNQPQHF TRBJ1-5 TRBV6-5
CASRGEMNQPQHF TRBJ1-5 TRBV2
CASSLGGGTEKLFF TRBJ1-4 TRBV7-9
CASSQGGLAGTDTQYF TRBJ2-3 TRBV4-3
CASSSLDRGLGTQYF TRBJ2-5 TRBV5-1
CASSKDSSSYNEQFF TRBJ2-1 TRBV5-4
CAISSGVNTDTQYF TRBJ2-3 TRBV10-3
CASSWGKQGNEQYF TRBJ2-7 TRBV2
CASSVEGFVAFF TRBJ1-1 TRBV9
CASSTGDRPLMNTEAFF TRBJ1-1 TRBV19
CASSLPPYEQYF TRBJ2-7 TRBV7-2
CASSPSTAQETQYF TRBJ2-5 TRBV5-1
CASSPGLLTDTQYF TRBJ2-3 TRBV25-1
CASSQGGSSGGDEQYF TRBJ2-7 TRBV14
CASTITGFNYGYTF TRBJ1-2 TRBV28
CASSELLGTGELFF TRBJ2-2 TRBV25-1
CASRASGTGDEKLFF TRBJ1-4 TRBV6-1
CASSLGGTAFF TRBJ1-1 TRBV5-6
CAWTGGGFRETQYF TRBJ2-5 TRBV30
CASNSWGGNNEQFF TRBJ2-1 TRBV5-6
CASSPGVGGTNTEAFF TRBJ1-1 TRBV7-6
CASSPGQGIGKLFF TRBJ1-4 TRBV18
CASSMRDSPYGEQFF TRBJ2-1 TRBV25-1
CASSLGEKGNEQFF TRBJ2-1 TRBV5-1